This note documents a single T cell receptor (beta chain) sequence. Its antigen is still unknown. The method was immunoSEQ multiplex PCR; TCRdb's version includes in-frame clones alone and lacks a portion of them. This sample has 65,000 to 90,000 clones, with around four fifths found just once. V lost 4 bases and J lost 0, with 9 bases in between. The CDR3 sequence is 14 residues long. CDR1 MDHEN and CDR2 SYDVKM come from the germline V gene. This record comes from a study of cytotoxic CD8 clonotypes in ibrutinib-treated CLL. Study-level findings and limits: Baseline clonality was higher than in age-matched healthy donors and moved in step with circulating CD8+ T-cell counts.

V usage is TRBV28 and J usage is TRBJ2-5; D is possibly TRBD2 (6 bases). This clonotype was sampled from a human donor with chronic lymphocytic leukemia. The material was PBMCs, obtained after 24 months of ibrutinib treatment. The CDR3: CASSWPGDQETQYF. CDR3 sequence (DNA): TGTGCCAGCAGTTGGCCGGGGGACCAAGAGACCCAGTACTTC.